This entry describes one T cell receptor beta chain. Its antigen is not yet known. Per-base quality was not reported, and no clone a single base away is much larger than it. This sample stems from a study of OX40 agonist ivuxolimab in advanced cancers. Regarding the complete study: Ivuxolimab was a fully human IgG2 agonistic monoclonal antibody targeting the costimulatory receptor OX40 (CD134). Intravenous ivuxolimab was administered to patients every 2 weeks at six dose levels: 0.01, 0.1, 0.3, 1.5, 3 and 10 mg/kg. Among the 52 dose-escalation patients, some 20 had hepatocellular carcinoma, approximately 15 melanoma, 9 renal cell carcinoma and 9 head and neck cancer. In the dose-escalation cohort, approximately 83% of patients were male, and the mean age was 60 years with a range of about 23 to 79. Patients were allowed to have had prior anti-PD-1, anti-PD-L1 or anti-CTLA-4 therapy, and roughly two fifths of the dose-escalation patients had been treated with checkpoint inhibitors. Partial responses were achieved by three dose-escalation patients, of whom one had hepatocellular carcinoma and two had cutaneous melanoma. Peripheral TCRbeta sequencing was intended to test whether TCR sequence diversity was altered and clonal T-cell expansion was caused by ivuxolimab. The monotherapy dose-escalation portion (N ≈ 56 patients) of the phase I ivuxolimab trial is reported in the paper.

To sequence the TCRbeta CDR3 region, genomic DNA was isolated from the sorted cells. The immunoSEQ Assay was used to sequence the TCRbeta CDR3 regions. The table was pulled from immuneACCESS by TCRdb, which kept in-frame rearrangements only. Such tables lose some clones; where checked, under half of the loss comes from unresolved V genes, and the rest has no known cause. The sample table shows 95,000 to 150,000 clones, and about 90% are seen once. Of the sample, 0.81% is held by the ten largest clones. Patients with autoimmune disease history or receiving systemic immunosuppression were excluded from the trial. Peripheral blood for TCR sequencing was drawn from every dose cohort at baseline, at cycle 4 day 1 and at cycle 7 day 1. Samples came from an open-label, multicenter, first-in-human phase I dose-escalation trial of ivuxolimab. Adults with locally advanced or metastatic head and neck squamous cell, hepatocellular, melanoma or renal cell carcinoma were enrolled in the trial. CD4+ and CD8+ T cells were sorted separately from peripheral blood before TCR sequencing.

What the authors observed across the whole study: Low levels of normalized T-cell clonal expansion were also seen in some patients who did not respond. On average, CD8+ T cells showed more expanded clones than CD4+ T cells after ivuxolimab. In partial responders in the 0.1-3.0 mg/kg groups, normalized peripheral clonal expansion was found to be among the lowest, especially among CD8+ T cells. At doses of 0.1 to 3.0 mg/kg, clonal expansion of both CD4+ and CD8+ blood T cells was observed from baseline to week 6. Antigen specificity was not determined for the clonally expanded peripheral T cells.

The sequencing used CD4+ or CD8+ T cells sorted from blood, collected in a trial of the OX40 agonist ivuxolimab. The TCR originated in an adult with an advanced solid tumor such as melanoma, head and neck, liver or kidney cancer.

CDR3 protein: CASSSRQGAFEKLFF. The DNA reads TGCGCCAGCAGCTCGCGACAGGGGGCCTTTGAAAAACTGTTTTTT. The rearrangement joined TRBV5-1 to TRBJ1-4, with 10 central nucleotides matching TRBD1. CDR1 SGHRS and CDR2 YFSETQ were looked up in the germline V gene. Germline trimming amounts to 3 bases on V and 7 bases on J, with 6 as the count of junction bases outside the gene matches. From the cysteine up to the phenylalanine, the CDR3 has a length of 15 residues. Only the CDR3 DNA is retained, 45 bases long and in frame from the first base.